Below, 10 T cell receptor beta chains from the same sample are listed, as sequenced in a study of cytomegalovirus exposure and HLA in healthy donors. The PCR contained 60 Vbeta and 13 Jbeta primers. This table comes from immunoSEQ multiplex PCR, and its TCRdb copy is limited to in-frame clones, with some not included. The sample lists some 160,000 clones, approximately 80% occurring once. Specimen: PBMCs. These receptors all come from a male donor in good health and CMV-seropositive.

The gene calls are TRBV5-6 and TRBJ1-1, with 8 bases fitting TRBD1. The CDR3 spans 16 residues. The junction had 10 bases not matched to a gene; V was cut back by 6 bases and J by 0 bases. Germline V gene lookup returns CDR1 SGHDT and CDR2 YYEEEE. DNA for the CDR3: TGTGCCAGCAACATACGGGACAGGATAGTGAACACTGAAGCTTTCTTT. Translating it yields CASNIRDRIVNTEAFF. The whole variable domain, remainder taken from reference TRBV5-6 and TRBJ1-1, is DAGVTQSPTHLIKTRGQQVTLRCSPKSGHDTVSWYQQALGQGPQFIFQYYEEEERQRGNFPDRFSGHQFPNYSSELNVNALLLGDSALYLCASNIRDRIVNTEAFFGQGTRLTVV.

This clone has only one observation. V is TRBV5-4 and J is TRBJ1-1; the match to TRBD1 covers 9 bases. Germline V gene lookup returns CDR1 SGHNT and CDR2 YYREEE (reference sequence). Trimming at V came to 2 bases and at J to 5 bases, leaving 4 bases not matched to a gene. There are 14 residues in the CDR3. The CDR3 region is CASSLGQGRTEAFF. The CDR3 DNA follows: TGTGCCAGCAGCTTAGGACAGGGGAGGACTGAAGCTTTCTTT.

The chain joins TRBV6-5 to TRBJ2-7, with 10 bases lining up with TRBD2. J gave up 0 bases and V 6 bases, and 8 bases lay outside the gene matches. This CDR3 spans 16 amino acids. The germline CDR1 and CDR2 sequences are MNHEY and SVGAGI. CDR3 nucleotides: TGTGCCAGCAGCTACGCTCCTAGCGGGGGCTCCTACGAGCAGTACTTC. This encodes CASSYAPSGGSYEQYF.

V gene TRBV5-1 combines with J gene TRBJ1-1; unclear D gene. The CDR3 runs 14 residues. V was pared by 0 bases and J by 0 bases, with 6 bases between. Per germline, CDR1 SGHRS and CDR2 YFSETQ. The CDR3 spells CASSLGGLNTEAFF. The CDR3 coding sequence is TGCGCCAGCAGCTTGGGTGGGCTGAACACTGAAGCTTTCTTT.

The V call is TRBV30, the J call TRBJ2-1; D gene uncertain. Trimming stripped 6 bases from V and 0 bases from J, with 9 bases between. The CDR3 is made up of 13 amino acids. Germline CDR1 reads GTSNPN; CDR2 reads SVGIG (reference sequence). The CDR3: CACLLSSYNEQFF. The CDR3 DNA sequence: TGTGCCTGCCTACTGAGCTCCTACAATGAGCAGTTCTTC.

This chain uses TRBV10-1 with TRBJ1-3, with TRBD1 matching over 11 bases. V was clipped by 3 bases and J by 4 bases; unmatched bases: 17. In germline, CDR1 is WNHNN, CDR2 SYGVQD (reference sequence). The CDR3 totals 20 residues. CDR3 amino acids: CASSDVGTGGSGTGGNTIYF. The CDR3 region has the DNA TGCGCCAGCAGTGATGTCGGGACAGGGGGAAGCGGGACAGGCGGAAACACCATATATTTT.

This clone was recorded a few times. DNA for the CDR3: TGTGCCAGCAGCCTGGACAGGGGAGGATTCCTATCTGGAAACACCATATATTTT. Translated: CASSLDRGGFLSGNTIYF. V usage is TRBV7-2 and J usage is TRBJ1-3, with 9 bases matching TRBD1. Germline CDR1 and CDR2: SGHTA and FQGNSA. The CDR3 is made up of 18 amino acids. The J segment lost 1 base and the V segment lost 5 bases, leaving 12 bases of the junction unmatched.

The sample holds one count of this clone. The chain has TRBV7-5 and TRBJ2-7; the table's D call TRBD2 went unverified against the DNA. TRBV7-5 is listed as a pseudogene. This CDR3 contains 19 residues. In DNA form, the CDR3 reads TGTGTCAGAAGCTTCCCAGGGGTAGGACTAGCGGGTGGCTCCTACGAGCAGTACTTC. This sequence encodes CVRSFPGVGLAGGSYEQYF.

This sequence joins TRBV7-9 and TRBJ2-3, with a weak D call TRBD2 (5 bases). The germline CDR1 and CDR2 sequences are SEHNR and FQNEAQ (reference sequence). The V and J ends lost 6 bases and 1 base respectively, with 11 bases between them. The CDR3 totals 14 residues. The CDR3 loop reads CASSMDGGTDTQYF. In nucleotides, the CDR3 is TGTGCCAGCAGTATGGACGGGGGCACAGATACGCAGTATTTT.

The chain carries TRBV19 and TRBJ2-7, with D perhaps TRBD1 (6 bases). The germline gives CDR1 LNHDA, CDR2 SQIVND (reference sequence). The V end lost 5 bases, the J end lost 6 bases, and 11 bases lay between the germline ends. CDR3 length: 12 residues. The CDR3 reads CASSVGHREQYF. Written as DNA, the CDR3 is TGTGCCAGTAGTGTGGGACACCGCGAGCAGTACTTC.